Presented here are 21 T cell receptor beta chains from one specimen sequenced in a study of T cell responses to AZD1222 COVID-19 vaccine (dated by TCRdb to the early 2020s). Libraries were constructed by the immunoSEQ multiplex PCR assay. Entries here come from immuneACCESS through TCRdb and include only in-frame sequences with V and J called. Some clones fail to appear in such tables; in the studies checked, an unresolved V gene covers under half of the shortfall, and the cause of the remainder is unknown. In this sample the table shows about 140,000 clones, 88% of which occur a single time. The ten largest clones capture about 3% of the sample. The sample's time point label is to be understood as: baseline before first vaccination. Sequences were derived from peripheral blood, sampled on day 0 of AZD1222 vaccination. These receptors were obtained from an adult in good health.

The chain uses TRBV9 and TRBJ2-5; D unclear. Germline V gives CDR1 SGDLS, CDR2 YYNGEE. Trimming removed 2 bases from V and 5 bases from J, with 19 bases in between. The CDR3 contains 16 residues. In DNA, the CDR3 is TGTGCCAGCAGCGTTGGATCAGATCCCCAATGGGAGACCCAGTACTTC. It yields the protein CASSVGSDPQWETQYF.

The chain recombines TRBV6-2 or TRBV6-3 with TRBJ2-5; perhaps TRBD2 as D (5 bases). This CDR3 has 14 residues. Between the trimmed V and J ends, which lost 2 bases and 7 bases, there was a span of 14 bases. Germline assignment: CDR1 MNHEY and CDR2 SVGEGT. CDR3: CASSYDAALATQYF. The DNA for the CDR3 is TGTGCCAGCAGTTACGATGCGGCCCTAGCGACCCAGTACTTC.

The CDR3 DNA reads as TGTGCCAGTAGGAACAGGGAACGGTACGAGCAGTACTTC. It specifies CASRNRERYEQYF. The rearrangement joins TRBV19 to TRBJ2-7; possible D gene TRBD1, 6 bases. Germline V gives CDR1 LNHDA, CDR2 SQIVND (reference sequence). With 6 bases removed from V and 4 bases from J, the gap between germline ends came to 13 bases. The length of the CDR3 is 13 residues.

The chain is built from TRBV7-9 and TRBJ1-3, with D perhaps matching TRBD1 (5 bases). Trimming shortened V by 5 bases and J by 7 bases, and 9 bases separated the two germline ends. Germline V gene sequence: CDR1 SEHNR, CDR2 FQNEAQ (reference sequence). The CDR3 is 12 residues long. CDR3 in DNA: TGTGCCAGCAGCCTCAAGGGGAACACCATATATTTT. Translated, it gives CASSLKGNTIYF. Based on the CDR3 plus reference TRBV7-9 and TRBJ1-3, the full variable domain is DTGVSQNPRHKITKRGQNVTFRCDPISEHNRLYWYRQTLGQGPEFLTYFQNEAQLEKSRLLSDRFSAERPKGSFSTLEIQRTEQGDSAMYLCASSLKGNTIYFGEGSWLTVV.

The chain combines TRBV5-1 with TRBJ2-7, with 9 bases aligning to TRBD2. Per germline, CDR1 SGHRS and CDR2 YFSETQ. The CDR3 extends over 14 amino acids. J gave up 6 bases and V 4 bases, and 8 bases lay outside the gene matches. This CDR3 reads CASSTGLAPLEQYF. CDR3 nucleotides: TGCGCCAGCAGCACGGGACTAGCCCCTCTCGAGCAGTACTTC.

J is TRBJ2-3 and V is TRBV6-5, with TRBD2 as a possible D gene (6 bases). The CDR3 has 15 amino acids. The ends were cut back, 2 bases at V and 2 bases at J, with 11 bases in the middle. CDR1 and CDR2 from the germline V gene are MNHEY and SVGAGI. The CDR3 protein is CASSYRGTNTDTQYF. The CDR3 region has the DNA TGTGCCAGCAGTTACCGCGGGACCAACACAGATACGCAGTATTTT.

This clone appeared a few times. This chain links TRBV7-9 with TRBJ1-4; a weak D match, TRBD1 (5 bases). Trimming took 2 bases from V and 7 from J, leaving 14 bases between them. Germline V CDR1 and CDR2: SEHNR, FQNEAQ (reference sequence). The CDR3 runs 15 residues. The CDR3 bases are TGTGCCAGCAGCTTACATAGTGGGGGGTTTGAAAAACTGTTTTTT. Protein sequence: CASSLHSGGFEKLFF.

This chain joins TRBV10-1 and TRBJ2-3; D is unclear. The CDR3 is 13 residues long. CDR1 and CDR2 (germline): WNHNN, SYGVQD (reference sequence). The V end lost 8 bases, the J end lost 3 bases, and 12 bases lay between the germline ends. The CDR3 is CASGTSATDTQYF. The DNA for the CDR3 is TGCGCCAGCGGAACCTCAGCAACAGATACGCAGTATTTT.

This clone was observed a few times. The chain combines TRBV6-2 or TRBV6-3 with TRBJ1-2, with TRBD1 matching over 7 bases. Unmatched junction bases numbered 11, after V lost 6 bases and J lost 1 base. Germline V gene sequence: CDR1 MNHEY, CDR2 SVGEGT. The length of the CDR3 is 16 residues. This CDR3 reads CASSVRDTGDNYGYTF. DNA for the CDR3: TGTGCCAGCAGCGTCCGGGACACAGGGGATAACTATGGCTACACCTTC.

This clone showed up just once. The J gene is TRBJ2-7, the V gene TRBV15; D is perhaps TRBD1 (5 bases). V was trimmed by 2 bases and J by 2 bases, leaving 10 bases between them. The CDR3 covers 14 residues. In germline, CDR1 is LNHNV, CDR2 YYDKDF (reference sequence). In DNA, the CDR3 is TGTGCCACCAGCAGAACAAAGGACACCTACGAGCAGTACTTC. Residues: CATSRTKDTYEQYF.

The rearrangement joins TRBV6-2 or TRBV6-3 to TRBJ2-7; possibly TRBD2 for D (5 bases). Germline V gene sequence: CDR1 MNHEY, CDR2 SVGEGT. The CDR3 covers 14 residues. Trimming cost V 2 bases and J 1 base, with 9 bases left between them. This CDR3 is CASSYGDYSYEQYF. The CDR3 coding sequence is TGTGCCAGCAGTTACGGCGACTATTCCTACGAGCAGTACTTC.

CDR3 region: CASSAYTDTQYF. CDR3 in DNA: TGTGCCAGCAGCGCCTATACAGATACGCAGTATTTT. The chain carries TRBV7-2 and TRBJ2-3; unclear D gene. CDR3 length: 12 residues. The V and J ends lost 5 bases and 3 bases respectively, with 6 bases between them. Germline V gives CDR1 SGHTA, CDR2 FQGNSA.

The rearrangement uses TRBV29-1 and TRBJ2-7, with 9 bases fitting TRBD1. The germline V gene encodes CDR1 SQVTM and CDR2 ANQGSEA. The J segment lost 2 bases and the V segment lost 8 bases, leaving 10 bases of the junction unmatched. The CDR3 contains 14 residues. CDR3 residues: CSTSTGTGTYEQYF. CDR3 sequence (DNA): TGCAGCACCTCGACCGGGACAGGGACCTACGAGCAGTACTTC.

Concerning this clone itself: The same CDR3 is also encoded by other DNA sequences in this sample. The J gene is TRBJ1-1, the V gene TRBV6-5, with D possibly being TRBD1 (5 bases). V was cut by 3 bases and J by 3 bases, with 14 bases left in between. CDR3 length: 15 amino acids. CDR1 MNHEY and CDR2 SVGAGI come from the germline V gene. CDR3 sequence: CASSYSPGGDTEAFF. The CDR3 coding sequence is TGTGCCAGCAGTTATAGTCCCGGGGGGGACACTGAAGCTTTCTTT.

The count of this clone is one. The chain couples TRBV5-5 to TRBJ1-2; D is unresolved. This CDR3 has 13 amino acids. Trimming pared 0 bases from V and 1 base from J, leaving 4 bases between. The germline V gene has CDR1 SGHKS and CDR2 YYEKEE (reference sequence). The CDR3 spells CASSLDSNYGYTF. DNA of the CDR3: TGTGCCAGCAGCTTGGACAGTAACTATGGCTACACCTTC.

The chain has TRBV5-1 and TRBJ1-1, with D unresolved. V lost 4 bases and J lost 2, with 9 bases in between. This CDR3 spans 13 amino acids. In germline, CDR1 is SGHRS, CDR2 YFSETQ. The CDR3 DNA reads TGCGCCAGCAGCGCCCAGGAAAACACTGAAGCTTTCTTT. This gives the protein CASSAQENTEAFF.

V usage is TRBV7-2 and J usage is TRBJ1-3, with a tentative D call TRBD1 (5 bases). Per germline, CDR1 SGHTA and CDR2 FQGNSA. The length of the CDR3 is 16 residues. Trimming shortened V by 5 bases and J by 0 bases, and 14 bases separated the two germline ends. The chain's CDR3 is CASSLQGTASGNTIYF. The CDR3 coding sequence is TGTGCCAGCAGCCTCCAGGGCACAGCCTCTGGAAACACCATATATTTT.

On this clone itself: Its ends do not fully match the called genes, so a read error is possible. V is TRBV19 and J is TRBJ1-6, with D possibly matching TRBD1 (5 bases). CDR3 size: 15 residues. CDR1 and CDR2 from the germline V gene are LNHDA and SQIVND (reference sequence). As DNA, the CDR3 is TGCCATGGGCAGGGAAAACCTCTCAATAATTCACCCCTCCACTTT. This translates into CHGQGKPLNNSPLHF.

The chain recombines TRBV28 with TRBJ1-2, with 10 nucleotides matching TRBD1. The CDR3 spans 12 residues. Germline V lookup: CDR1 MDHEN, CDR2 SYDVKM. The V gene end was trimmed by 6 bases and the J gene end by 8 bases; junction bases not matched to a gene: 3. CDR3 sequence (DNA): TGTGCCAGCAGGGGACAGGGGATAGGCTACACCTTC. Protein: CASRGQGIGYTF.

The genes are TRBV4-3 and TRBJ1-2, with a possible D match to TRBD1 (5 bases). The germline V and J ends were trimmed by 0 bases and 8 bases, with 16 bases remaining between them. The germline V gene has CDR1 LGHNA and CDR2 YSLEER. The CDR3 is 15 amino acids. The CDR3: CASSQDLTRDMGYTF. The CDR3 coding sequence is TGCGCCAGCAGCCAAGATTTGACCAGGGATATGGGCTACACCTTC.

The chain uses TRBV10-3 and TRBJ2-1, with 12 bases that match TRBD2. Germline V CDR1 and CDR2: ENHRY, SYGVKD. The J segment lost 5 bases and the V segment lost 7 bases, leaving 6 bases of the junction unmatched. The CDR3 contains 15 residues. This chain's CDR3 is CAITTGTSGHNEQFF. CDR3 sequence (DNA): TGTGCCATCACCACCGGGACTAGCGGGCACAATGAGCAGTTCTTC.